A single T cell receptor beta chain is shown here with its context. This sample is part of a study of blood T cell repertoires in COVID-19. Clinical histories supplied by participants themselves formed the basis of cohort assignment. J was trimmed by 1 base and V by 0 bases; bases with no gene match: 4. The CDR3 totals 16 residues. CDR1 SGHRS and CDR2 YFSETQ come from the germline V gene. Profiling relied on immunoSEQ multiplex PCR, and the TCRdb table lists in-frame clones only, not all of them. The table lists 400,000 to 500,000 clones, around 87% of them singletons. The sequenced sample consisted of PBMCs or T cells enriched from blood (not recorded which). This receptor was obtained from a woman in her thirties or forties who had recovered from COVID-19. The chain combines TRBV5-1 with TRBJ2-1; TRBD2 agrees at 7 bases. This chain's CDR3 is CASSLAAGASYNEQFF. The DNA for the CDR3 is TGCGCCAGCAGCTTGGCCGCGGGAGCGTCCTACAATGAGCAGTTCTTC.